The sequence of this T cell receptor beta chain was determined in a study of shared clonotypes between healthy human individuals. Study-wide findings and caveats: Shared across a few donors were roughly 4.7% of the naive CD4 clonotypes.

The V end was cut by 3 bases, the J end by 6 bases, with 12 bases between. Germline V gene sequence: CDR1 GTSNPN, CDR2 SVGIG (reference sequence). The CDR3 consists of 12 residues. Each subset's genomic DNA was shared equally among a number of immunoSEQ plates. Profiled with immunoSEQ multiplex PCR; TCRdb holds only in-frame clones, not every one. The data contain about 1.5 million clones, under 99% of them seen just once; the ten biggest clones take up about 0.42%. A note on this clone: Antigen unknown.

The sequence was obtained from a man aged 25 to 45 in good health. The chain is built from TRBV30 and TRBJ2-7; D gene uncertain. Sample: naive CD4+ T cells sorted from blood. The subset: CD45RA+ positively selected. CDR3 in DNA: TGTGCCTGGAGGAGTGGGGTCTTCGAGCAGTACTTC. Translation gives CAWRSGVFEQYF.